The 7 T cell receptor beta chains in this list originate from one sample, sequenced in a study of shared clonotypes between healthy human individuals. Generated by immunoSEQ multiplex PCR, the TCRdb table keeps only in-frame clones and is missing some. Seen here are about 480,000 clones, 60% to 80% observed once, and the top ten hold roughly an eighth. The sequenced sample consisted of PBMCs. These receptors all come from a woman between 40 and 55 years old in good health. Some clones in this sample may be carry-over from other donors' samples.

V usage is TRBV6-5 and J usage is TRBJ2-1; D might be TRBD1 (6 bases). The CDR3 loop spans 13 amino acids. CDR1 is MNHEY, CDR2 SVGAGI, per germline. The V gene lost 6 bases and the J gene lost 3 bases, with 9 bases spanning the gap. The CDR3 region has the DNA TGTGCCAGCAGAGCGGACAGCTACAATGAGCAGTTCTTC. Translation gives CASRADSYNEQFF.

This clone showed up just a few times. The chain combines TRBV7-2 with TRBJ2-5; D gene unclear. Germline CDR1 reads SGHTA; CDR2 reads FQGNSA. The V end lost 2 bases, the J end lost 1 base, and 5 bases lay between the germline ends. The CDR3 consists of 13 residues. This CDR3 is CASSLFAQETQYF. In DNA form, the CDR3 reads TGTGCCAGCAGCTTATTTGCCCAAGAGACCCAGTACTTC.

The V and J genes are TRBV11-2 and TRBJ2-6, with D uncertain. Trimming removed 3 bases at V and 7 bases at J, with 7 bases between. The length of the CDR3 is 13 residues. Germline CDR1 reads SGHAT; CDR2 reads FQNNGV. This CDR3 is CASSLGLANVLTF. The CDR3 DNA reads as TGTGCCAGCAGCTTGGGTTTAGCCAACGTCCTGACTTTC. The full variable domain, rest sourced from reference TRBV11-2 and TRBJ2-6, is EAGVAQSPRYKIIEKRQSVAFWCNPISGHATLYWYQQILGQGPKLLIQFQNNGVVDDSQLPKDRFSAERLKGVDSTLKIQPAKLEDSAVYLCASSLGLANVLTFGAGSRLTVL.

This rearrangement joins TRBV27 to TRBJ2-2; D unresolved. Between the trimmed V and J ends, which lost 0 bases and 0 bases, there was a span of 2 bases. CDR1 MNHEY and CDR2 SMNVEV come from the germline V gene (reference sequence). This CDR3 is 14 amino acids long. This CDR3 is CASSLSPNTGELFF. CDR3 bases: TGTGCCAGCAGTTTATCCCCGAACACCGGGGAGCTGTTTTTT.

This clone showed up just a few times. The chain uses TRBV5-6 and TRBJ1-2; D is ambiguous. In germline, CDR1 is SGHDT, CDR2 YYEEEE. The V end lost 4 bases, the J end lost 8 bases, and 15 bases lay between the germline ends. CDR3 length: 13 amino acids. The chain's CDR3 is CASSETGFWGYTF. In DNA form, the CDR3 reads TGTGCCAGCAGCGAGACCGGATTTTGGGGCTACACCTTC.

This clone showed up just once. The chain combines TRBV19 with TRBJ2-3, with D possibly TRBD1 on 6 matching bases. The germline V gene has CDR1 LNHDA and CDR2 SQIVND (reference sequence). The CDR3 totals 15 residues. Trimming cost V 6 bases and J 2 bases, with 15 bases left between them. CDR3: CASSGGAGDTDTQYF. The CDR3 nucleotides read TGTGCCAGTAGCGGCGGCGCAGGGGACACAGATACGCAGTATTTT.

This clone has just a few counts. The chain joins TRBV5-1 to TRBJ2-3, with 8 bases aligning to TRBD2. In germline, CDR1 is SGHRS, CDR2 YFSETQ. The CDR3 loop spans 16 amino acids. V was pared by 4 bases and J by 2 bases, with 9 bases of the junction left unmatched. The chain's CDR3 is CASSAKTSDYTDTQYF. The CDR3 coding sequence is TGCGCCAGCAGCGCGAAGACTAGCGACTACACAGATACGCAGTATTTT.